A selection of T cell receptor beta chains follows, all from one sample in a study of graft-versus-host responses after intestinal transplantation. These receptors' antigens are unknown. Method: immunoSEQ multiplex PCR; TCRdb's copy keeps in-frame clones and lacks some. The sample lists tens of thousands of clones; approximately 92% were seen once. This sample comprised unstimulated CD8+ T cells sorted from spleen or lymph node cells, obtained before intestinal transplant. The receptors come from a human donor who received an intestinal transplant. CDR3s include the opening cysteine and the closing phenylalanine or tryptophan. The order of the fields is V gene, D gene, J gene, clone size, CDR3 DNA, CDR3 protein. D genes are given only for firm matches. For some rows the clone size is stated as once, few or many, or as a class when expanded; others skip it.

V: TRBV11-2
D: .
J: TRBJ2-5
size: .
DNA: TGTGCCAGCAGCTCTGAGCTGGTCTTGGAGACCCAGTACTTC
CDR3: CASSSELVLETQYF

V: TRBV2
D: .
J: TRBJ2-3
size: .
DNA: TGTGCCAGCAAGCTAGGGGTCACATATACGCAGTATTTT
CDR3: CASKLGVTYTQYF

V: TRBV2
D: .
J: TRBJ2-7
size: few
DNA: TGTGCCAGCAGTGACGGGTCAGCCTACGAGCAGTACTTC
CDR3: CASSDGSAYEQYF

V: TRBV7-9
D: .
J: TRBJ1-2
size: .
DNA: TGTGCCAGCAGCTTAGGGGGCCTAAGCCCCAGGTATGGCTACACCTTC
CDR3: CASSLGGLSPRYGYTF

V: TRBV27
D: TRBD2
J: TRBJ2-1
size: .
DNA: TGTGCCAGCAGCAGTACCTCGGCTAGCGGGAGAGGTTGGCAGTTCTTC
CDR3: CASSSTSASGRGWQFF

V: TRBV12-5
D: TRBD1
J: TRBJ1-4
size: .
DNA: TGTGCTAGTGGTTCCGGGACAGGGGGCGGTGAAAAACTGTTTTTT
CDR3: CASGSGTGGGEKLFF

V: TRBV28
D: TRBD2
J: TRBJ2-1
size: .
DNA: TGTGCCAGCAGTTTTTCTAGCGGGATTTACAATGAGCAGTTCTTC
CDR3: CASSFSSGIYNEQFF

V: TRBV29-1
D: TRBD2
J: TRBJ2-1
size: .
DNA: TGCAGCGTTGAAGATCTGGTAAGCGGGGGTCTCTCCTACAATGAGCAGTTCTTC
CDR3: CSVEDLVSGGLSYNEQFF

V: TRBV7-2
D: TRBD1
J: TRBJ1-1
size: .
DNA: TGTGCCAGCACCCCATTACCGGGACAGACCTACTTTACTGAAGCTTTCTTT
CDR3: CASTPLPGQTYFTEAFF

V: TRBV6-1
D: .
J: TRBJ1-2
size: .
DNA: TGTGCCAGCAGTGAAGACGACAGTTACAACTATGGCTACACCTTC
CDR3: CASSEDDSYNYGYTF

V: TRBV7-9
D: TRBD1
J: TRBJ2-7
size: .
DNA: TGTGCCAGCAGCTCAGGGACAGCGTACTACGAGCAGTACTTC
CDR3: CASSSGTAYYEQYF

V: TRBV19
D: TRBD1
J: TRBJ2-3
size: .
DNA: TGTGCCAGTAGTCAGGGGGAGCATACGCAGTATTTT
CDR3: CASSQGEHTQYF

V: TRBV5-8
D: .
J: TRBJ1-1
size: .
DNA: TGTGCCAGCAGCCCAAACCCCATAGGCGGGACTGAAGCTTTCTTT
CDR3: CASSPNPIGGTEAFF

V: TRBV5-1
D: .
J: TRBJ1-4
size: .
DNA: TGCGCCAGCAGCTTTAACAGGGAAAAACTGTTTTTT
CDR3: CASSFNREKLFF

V: TRBV7-2
D: .
J: TRBJ1-5
size: .
DNA: TGTGCCAGCAGCCCAGGCCCTGGTTTGAAGCCCCAGCATTTT
CDR3: CASSPGPGLKPQHF

V: TRBV11-2
D: TRBD2
J: TRBJ2-7
size: .
DNA: TGTGCCAGCAGCTTAGTCGTTCCAGCGGGAGTGGTGGACGAGCAGTACTTC
CDR3: CASSLVVPAGVVDEQYF

V: TRBV11-2
D: TRBD1
J: TRBJ1-2
size: .
DNA: TGTGCCAGCAGCTTATTGGAAGGGACAGGCTACTATGGCTACACCTTC
CDR3: CASSLLEGTGYYGYTF

V: TRBV6-5
D: TRBD1
J: TRBJ1-2
size: .
DNA: TGTGCCACGTCTGGGGACAGCCCCCTCTATGGCTACACCTTC
CDR3: CATSGDSPLYGYTF

V: TRBV4-2
D: TRBD1
J: TRBJ1-4
size: .
DNA: TGTGCCAGCAGCCCGAGACAGGGGGCAGGTTTTAGCGAAAAACTGTTTTTT
CDR3: CASSPRQGAGFSEKLFF

V: TRBV9
D: TRBD2
J: TRBJ2-7
size: .
DNA: TGTGCCAGCAGCGTAGGCAGCGGGATTATCTACGAGCAGTACTTC
CDR3: CASSVGSGIIYEQYF

V: TRBV7-9
D: .
J: TRBJ1-1
size: .
DNA: TGTGCCAGCAGCTTAGCGGGGGGACGGATGGAAAACACTGAAGCTTTCTTT
CDR3: CASSLAGGRMENTEAFF

V: TRBV7-9
D: .
J: TRBJ2-1
size: .
DNA: TGTGCCAGCAGCTTAGGCGGGGATGAGCAGTTCTTC
CDR3: CASSLGGDEQFF

V: TRBV6-1
D: .
J: TRBJ2-7
size: .
DNA: TGTGCCAGCAGTACCTCCGCGACAGCCTACGAGCAGTACTTC
CDR3: CASSTSATAYEQYF

V: TRBV7-9
D: .
J: TRBJ1-5
size: .
DNA: TGTGCCAGCAGCTTACAGGGGAGCAATCAGCCCCAGCATTTT
CDR3: CASSLQGSNQPQHF

V: TRBV4-1
D: TRBD1
J: TRBJ2-7
size: .
DNA: TGCGCCAGCAGCCAAGTGACAGGGGAATACGAGCAGTACTTC
CDR3: CASSQVTGEYEQYF

V: TRBV2
D: TRBD2
J: TRBJ2-2
size: few
DNA: TGTGCCAGCAGTGATCGACTAGCGGGGGGCCCCGGGGAGCTGTTTTTT
CDR3: CASSDRLAGGPGELFF